Shown below are 3 T cell receptor beta chains from a single sample sequenced in a study of radiation and T cells in renal cell carcinoma. The protocol was immunoSEQ multiplex PCR, while the TCRdb copy is restricted to in-frame clones and leaves out a portion. This sample has about 95,000 clones, with 86% found just once. The time point here: baseline pretreatment blood. Treatment reported: 15 Gy SBRT to primary tumor, nephrectomy 4 weeks later. Sequencing used blood, obtained from a patient whose treatment included radiotherapy and nephrectomy. Receptors were obtained from a man aged 50 to 60 with renal cell carcinoma.

The chain combines TRBV7-2 with TRBJ2-7, with 9 positions matching TRBD2. The V segment lost 3 bases and the J segment 4 bases; nucleotides outside the gene matches: 4. CDR3 length equals 14 residues. CDR1 is SGHTA, CDR2 FQGNSA, per germline. The CDR3, as DNA: TGTGCCAGCAGCTTCTTTAGCGGGAGTTACGAGCAGTACTTC. Protein product: CASSFFSGSYEQYF.

The chain recombines TRBV19 with TRBJ2-7; a possible D gene is TRBD1 (6 bases). The V end was cut by 10 bases, the J end by 2 bases, with 12 bases between. Germline lookup yields CDR1 LNHDA and CDR2 SQIVND (reference sequence). CDR3 length: 12 amino acids. Written as DNA, the CDR3 is TGTGCCACCAGGACAGATACCTACGAGCAGTACTTC. Protein sequence: CATRTDTYEQYF.

The rearrangement uses TRBV9 and TRBJ1-4; 10 bases are a match to TRBD1. V shed 3 bases and J 8 bases; nucleotides not matched to a gene: 4. Looked up from germline, CDR1 is SGDLS and CDR2 is YYNGEE. CDR3 length: 14 residues. CDR3 protein: CASSAGTGVEKLFF. CDR3 coding DNA: TGTGCCAGCAGCGCCGGGACAGGGGTCGAAAAACTGTTTTTT.